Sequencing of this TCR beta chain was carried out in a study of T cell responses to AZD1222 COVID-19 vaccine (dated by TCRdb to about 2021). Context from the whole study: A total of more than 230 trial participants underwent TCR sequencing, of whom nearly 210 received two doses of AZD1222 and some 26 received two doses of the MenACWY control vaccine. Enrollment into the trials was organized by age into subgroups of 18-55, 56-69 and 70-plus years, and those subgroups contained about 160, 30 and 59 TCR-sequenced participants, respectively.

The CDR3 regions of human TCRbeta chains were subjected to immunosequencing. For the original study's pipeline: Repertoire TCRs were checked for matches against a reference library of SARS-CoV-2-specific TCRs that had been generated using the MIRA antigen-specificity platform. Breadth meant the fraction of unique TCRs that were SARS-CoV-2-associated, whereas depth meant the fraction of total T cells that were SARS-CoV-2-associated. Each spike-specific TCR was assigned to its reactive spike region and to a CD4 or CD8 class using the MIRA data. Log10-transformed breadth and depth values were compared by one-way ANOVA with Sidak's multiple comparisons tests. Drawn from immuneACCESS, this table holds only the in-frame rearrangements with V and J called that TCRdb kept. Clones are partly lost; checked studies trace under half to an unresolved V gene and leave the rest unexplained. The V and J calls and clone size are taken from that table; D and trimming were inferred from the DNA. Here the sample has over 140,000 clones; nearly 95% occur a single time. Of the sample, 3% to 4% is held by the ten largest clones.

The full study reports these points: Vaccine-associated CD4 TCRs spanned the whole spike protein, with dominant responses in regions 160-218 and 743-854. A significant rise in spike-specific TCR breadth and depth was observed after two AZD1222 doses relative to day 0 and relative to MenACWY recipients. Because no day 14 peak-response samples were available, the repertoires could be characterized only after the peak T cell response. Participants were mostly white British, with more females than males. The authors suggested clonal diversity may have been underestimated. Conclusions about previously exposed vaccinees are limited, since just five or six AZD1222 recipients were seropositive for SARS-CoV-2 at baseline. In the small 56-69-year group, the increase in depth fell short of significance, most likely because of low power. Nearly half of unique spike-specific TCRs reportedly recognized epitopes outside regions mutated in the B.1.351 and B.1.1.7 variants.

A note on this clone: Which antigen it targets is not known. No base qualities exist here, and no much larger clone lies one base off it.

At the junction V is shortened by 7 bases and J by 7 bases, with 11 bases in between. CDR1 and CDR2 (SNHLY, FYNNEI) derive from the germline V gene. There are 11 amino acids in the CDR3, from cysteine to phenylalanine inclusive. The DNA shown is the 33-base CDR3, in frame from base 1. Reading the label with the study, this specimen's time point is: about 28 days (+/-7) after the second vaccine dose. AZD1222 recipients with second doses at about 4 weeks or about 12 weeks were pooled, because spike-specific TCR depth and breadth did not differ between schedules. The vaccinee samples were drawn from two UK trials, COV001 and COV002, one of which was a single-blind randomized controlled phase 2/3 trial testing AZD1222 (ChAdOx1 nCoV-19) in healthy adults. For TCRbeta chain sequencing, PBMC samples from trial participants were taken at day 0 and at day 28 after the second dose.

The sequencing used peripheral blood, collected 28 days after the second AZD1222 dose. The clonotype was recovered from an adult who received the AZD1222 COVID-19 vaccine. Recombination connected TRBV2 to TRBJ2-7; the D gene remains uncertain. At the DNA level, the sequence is TGTGCCAGCAATGAGAGCCGGGAGCAGTACTTC. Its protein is CASNESREQYF.